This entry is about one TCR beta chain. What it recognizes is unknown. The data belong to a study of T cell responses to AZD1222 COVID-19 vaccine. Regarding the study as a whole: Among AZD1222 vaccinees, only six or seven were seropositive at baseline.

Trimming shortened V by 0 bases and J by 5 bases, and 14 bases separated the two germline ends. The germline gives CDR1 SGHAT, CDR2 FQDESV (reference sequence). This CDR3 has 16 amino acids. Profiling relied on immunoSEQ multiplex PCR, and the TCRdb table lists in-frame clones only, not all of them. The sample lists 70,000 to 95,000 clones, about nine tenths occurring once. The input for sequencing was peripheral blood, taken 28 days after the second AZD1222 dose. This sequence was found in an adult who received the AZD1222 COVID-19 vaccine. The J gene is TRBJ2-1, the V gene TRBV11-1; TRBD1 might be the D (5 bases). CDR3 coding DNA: TGTGCCAGCAGCTTAGCTTTCCTCCAGGGCAACAATGAGCAGTTCTTC. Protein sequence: CASSLAFLQGNNEQFF. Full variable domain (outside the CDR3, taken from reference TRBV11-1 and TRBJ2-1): EAEVAQSPRYKITEKSQAVAFWCDPISGHATLYWYRQILGQGPELLVQFQDESVVDDSQLPKDRFSAERLKGVDSTLKIQPAELGDSAMYLCASSLAFLQGNNEQFFGPGTRLTVL.